What follows are 5 T cell receptor beta chains derived from one specimen sequenced in a study of T cells expressing NK-cell markers. Following a re-call of the 5' RACE reads, TCRdb has one entry per CDR3 protein and lacks DNA. Reported are 200,000 to 300,000 distinct CDR3 sequences; the ten largest clones contain roughly 0.4%. The specimen sequenced was blood T cells: a sorted CD56 or NKG2C T cell subset, CD4+ or CD8+ T cells, or bulk PBMC T cells (not recorded which). The receptors stem from a young man in good health.

The chain carries TRBV10-3 and TRBJ2-7; TCRdb's D gene call, TRBD1, goes unchecked for lack of DNA. Germline CDR1 ENHRY, CDR2 SYGVKD. The length of the CDR3 is 14 residues. The CDR3 reads CAISAEITGAEQYF.

This rearrangement joins TRBV30 to TRBJ1-1. Germline CDR1 and CDR2: GTSNPN and SVGIG (reference sequence). The CDR3 spans 11 residues. The CDR3 loop reads CAWTQSAEAFF.

CDR3 loop: CASGGQNQPQHF. The chain is built from TRBV12-3 or TRBV12-4 and TRBJ1-5; the D call of TRBD1 rests on TCRdb alone, since no DNA is present to check it. The CDR3 sequence is 12 residues long.

The chain joins TRBV12-3 or TRBV12-4 to TRBJ2-1. The CDR3 runs 12 residues. CDR3 loop: CASSFSVPGPFF.

This chain uses TRBV5-1 with TRBJ2-3; TCRdb gives TRBD2 as the D gene, but with no DNA this cannot be confirmed. Germline CDR1 SGHRS, CDR2 YFSETQ. This CDR3 contains 15 residues. CDR3 protein: CANSLGRREQDTQYF.